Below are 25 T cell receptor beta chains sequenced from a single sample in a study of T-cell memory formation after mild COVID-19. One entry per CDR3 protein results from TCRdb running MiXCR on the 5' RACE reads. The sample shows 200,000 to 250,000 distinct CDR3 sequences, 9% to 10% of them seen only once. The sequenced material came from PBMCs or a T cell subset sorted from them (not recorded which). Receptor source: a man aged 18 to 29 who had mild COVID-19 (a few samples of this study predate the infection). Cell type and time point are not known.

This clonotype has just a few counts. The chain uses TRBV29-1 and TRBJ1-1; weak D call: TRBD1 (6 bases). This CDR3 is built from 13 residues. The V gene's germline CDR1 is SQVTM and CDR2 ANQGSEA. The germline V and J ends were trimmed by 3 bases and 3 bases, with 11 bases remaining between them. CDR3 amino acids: CSVDRGDYTEAFF. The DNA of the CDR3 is TGCAGCGTTGACAGGGGAGATTACACTGAAGCTTTCTTT.

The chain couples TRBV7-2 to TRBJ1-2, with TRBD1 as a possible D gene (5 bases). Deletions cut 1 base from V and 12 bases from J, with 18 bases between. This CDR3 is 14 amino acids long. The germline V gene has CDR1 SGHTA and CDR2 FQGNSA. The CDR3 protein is CASSLGRQGVLHTF. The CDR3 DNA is TGTGCCAGCAGCTTAGGTCGGCAGGGTGTTCTACACACCTTC.

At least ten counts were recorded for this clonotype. This chain's CDR3 is CASSLVTSGGRGTGELFF. DNA of the CDR3: TGTGCCAGCAGCTTGGTGACTAGCGGGGGCCGGGGTACCGGGGAGCTGTTTTTT. The rearrangement links TRBV5-6 to TRBJ2-2; 12 bases map to TRBD2. This CDR3 region has 18 residues. Germline CDR1 is SGHDT and CDR2 is YYEEEE. J was trimmed by 5 bases and V by 0 bases; bases with no gene match: 8.

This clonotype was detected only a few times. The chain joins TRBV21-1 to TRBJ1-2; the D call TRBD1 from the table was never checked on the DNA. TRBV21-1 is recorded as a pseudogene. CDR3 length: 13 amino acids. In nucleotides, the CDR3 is TGTGCCAGCCCGCAGGGAGGTAACTATGGCTACACCTTC. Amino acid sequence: CASPQGGNYGYTF.

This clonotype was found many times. The CDR3 nucleotides are TGTGCCAGCAGCCCTTCAACGGGACTAAACTCACCCCTCCACTTT. Its protein is CASSPSTGLNSPLHF. The J gene is TRBJ1-6, the V gene TRBV12-3 or TRBV12-4, with a possible D match to TRBD1 (5 bases). V was trimmed by 6 bases and J by 10 bases, leaving 19 bases between them. The length of the CDR3 is 15 residues.

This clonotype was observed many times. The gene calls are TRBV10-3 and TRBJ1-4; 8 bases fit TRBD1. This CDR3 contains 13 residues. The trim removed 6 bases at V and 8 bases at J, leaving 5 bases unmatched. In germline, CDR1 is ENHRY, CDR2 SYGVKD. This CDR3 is CAISGQGEEKLFF. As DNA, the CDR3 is TGTGCCATCAGCGGACAGGGAGAGGAAAAACTGTTTTTT.

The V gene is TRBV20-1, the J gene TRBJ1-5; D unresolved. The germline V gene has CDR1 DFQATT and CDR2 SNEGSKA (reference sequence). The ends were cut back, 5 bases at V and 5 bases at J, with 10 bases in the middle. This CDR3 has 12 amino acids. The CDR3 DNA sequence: TGCAGTGCTTTTGGGCGGGATCAGCCCCAGCATTTT. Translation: CSAFGRDQPQHF.

This CDR3 reads CASSLGTGRGTEAFF. CDR3 DNA: TGTGCCAGCAGTTTAGGGACAGGCCGAGGGACTGAAGCTTTCTTT. This sequence joins TRBV27 and TRBJ1-1; TRBD1 agrees at 8 bases. This CDR3 is built from 15 residues. The V and J ends lost 2 bases and 5 bases, in that order; junction bases with no gene match: 7. Germline V lookup: CDR1 MNHEY, CDR2 SMNVEV (reference sequence).

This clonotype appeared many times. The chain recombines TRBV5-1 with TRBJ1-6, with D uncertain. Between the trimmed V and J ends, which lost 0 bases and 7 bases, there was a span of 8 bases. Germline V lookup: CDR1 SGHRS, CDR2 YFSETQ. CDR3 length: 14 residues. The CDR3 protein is CASSLDGGNSPLHF. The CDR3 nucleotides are TGCGCCAGCAGCTTGGACGGAGGGAATTCACCCCTCCACTTT.

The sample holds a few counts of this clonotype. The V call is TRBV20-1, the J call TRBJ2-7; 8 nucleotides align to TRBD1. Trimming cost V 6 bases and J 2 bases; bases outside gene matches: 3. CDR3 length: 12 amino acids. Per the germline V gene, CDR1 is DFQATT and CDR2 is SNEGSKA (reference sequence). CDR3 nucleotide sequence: TGCAGTGCCTCGACAGGGGCCTACGAGCAGTACTTC. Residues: CSASTGAYEQYF.

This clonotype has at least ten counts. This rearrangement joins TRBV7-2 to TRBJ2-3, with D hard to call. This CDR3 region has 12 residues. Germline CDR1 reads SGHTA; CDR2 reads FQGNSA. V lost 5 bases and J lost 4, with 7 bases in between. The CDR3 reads CASSLRADTQYF. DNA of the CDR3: TGTGCCAGCAGCCTCCGGGCAGATACGCAGTATTTT.

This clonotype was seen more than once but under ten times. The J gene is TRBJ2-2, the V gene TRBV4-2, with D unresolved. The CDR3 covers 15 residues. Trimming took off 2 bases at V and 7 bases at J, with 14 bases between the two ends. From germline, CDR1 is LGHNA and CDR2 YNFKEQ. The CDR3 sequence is CASSQSYATSGELFF. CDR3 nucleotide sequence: TGTGCCAGCAGCCAATCATACGCGACGAGCGGGGAGCTGTTTTTT.

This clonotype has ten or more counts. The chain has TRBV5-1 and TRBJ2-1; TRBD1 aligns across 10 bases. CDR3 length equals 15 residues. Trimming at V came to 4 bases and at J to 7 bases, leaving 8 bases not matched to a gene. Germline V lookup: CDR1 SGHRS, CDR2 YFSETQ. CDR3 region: CASSIDRGLRNEQFF. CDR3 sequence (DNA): TGCGCCAGCAGCATTGACAGGGGGCTAAGGAATGAGCAGTTCTTC. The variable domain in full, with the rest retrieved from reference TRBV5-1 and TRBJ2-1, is KAGVTQTPRYLIKTRGQQVTLSCSPISGHRSVSWYQQTPGQGLQFLFEYFSETQRNKGNFPGRFSGRQFSNSRSEMNVSTLELGDSALYLCASSIDRGLRNEQFFGPGTRLTVL.

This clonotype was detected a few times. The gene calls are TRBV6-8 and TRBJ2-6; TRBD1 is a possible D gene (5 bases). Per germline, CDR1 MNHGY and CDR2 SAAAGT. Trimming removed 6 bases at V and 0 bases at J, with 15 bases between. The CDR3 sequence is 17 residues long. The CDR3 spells CASRTRQQDSGANVLTF. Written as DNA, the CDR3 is TGTGCCAGCAGAACCCGACAGCAGGACTCTGGGGCCAACGTCCTGACTTTC.

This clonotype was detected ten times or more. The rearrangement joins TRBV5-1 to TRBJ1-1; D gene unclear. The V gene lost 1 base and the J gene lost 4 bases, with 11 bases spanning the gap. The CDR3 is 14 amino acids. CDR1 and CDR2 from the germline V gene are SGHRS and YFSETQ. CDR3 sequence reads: CASSLFDAGTEAFF. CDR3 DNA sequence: TGCGCCAGCAGCTTGTTTGACGCCGGCACTGAAGCTTTCTTT.

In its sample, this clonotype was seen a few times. Here the CDR3 reads CASSDGGPSTGELFF. As DNA, the CDR3 is TGCGCCAGCAGTGACGGGGGGCCTAGCACCGGGGAGCTGTTTTTT. V and J are TRBV10-1 and TRBJ2-2, with a weak D call TRBD2 (7 bases). The CDR3 loop spans 15 amino acids. The V end lost 3 bases, the J end lost 4 bases, and 12 bases lay between the germline ends. The germline V gene has CDR1 WNHNN and CDR2 SYGVQD (reference sequence).

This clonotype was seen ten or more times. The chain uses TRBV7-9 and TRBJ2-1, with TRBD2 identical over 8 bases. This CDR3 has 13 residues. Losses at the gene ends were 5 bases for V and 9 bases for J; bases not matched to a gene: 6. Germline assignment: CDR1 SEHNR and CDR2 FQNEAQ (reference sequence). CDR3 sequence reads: CASSPQGLGEQFF. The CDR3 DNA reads TGTGCCAGCAGCCCACAGGGACTAGGTGAGCAGTTCTTC.

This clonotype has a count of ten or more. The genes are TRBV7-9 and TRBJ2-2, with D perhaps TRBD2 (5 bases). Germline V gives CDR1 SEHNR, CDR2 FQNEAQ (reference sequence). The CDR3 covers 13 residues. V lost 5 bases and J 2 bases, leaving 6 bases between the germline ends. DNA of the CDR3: TGTGCCAGCAGCCGGGGTAACACCGGGGAGCTGTTTTTT. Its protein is CASSRGNTGELFF.

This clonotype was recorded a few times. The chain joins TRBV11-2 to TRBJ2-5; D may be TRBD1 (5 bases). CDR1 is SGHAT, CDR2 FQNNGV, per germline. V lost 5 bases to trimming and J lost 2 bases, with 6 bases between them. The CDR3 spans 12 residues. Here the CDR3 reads CASSNRQETQYF. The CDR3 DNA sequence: TGTGCCAGCAGCAACAGGCAAGAGACCCAGTACTTC.

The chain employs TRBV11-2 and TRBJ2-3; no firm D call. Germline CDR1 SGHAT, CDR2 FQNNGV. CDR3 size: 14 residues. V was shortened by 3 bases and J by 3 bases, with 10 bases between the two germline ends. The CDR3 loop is CASSLKMVTDTQYF. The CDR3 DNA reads TGTGCCAGCAGCTTGAAAATGGTGACAGATACGCAGTATTTT.

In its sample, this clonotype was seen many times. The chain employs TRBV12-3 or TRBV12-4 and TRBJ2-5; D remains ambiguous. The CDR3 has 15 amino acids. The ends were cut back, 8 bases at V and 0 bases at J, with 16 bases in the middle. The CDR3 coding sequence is TGTGCCAGCGGGTTTGGGTCGCGTGACCAAGAGACCCAGTACTTC. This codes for CASGFGSRDQETQYF.

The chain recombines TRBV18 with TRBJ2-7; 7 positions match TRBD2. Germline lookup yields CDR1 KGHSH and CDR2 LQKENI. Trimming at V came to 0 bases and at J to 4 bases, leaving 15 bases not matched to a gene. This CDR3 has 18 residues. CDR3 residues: CASSPPGLSGGGSYEQYF. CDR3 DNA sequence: TGTGCCAGCTCACCACCGGGGTTATCTGGCGGGGGATCTTACGAGCAGTACTTC.

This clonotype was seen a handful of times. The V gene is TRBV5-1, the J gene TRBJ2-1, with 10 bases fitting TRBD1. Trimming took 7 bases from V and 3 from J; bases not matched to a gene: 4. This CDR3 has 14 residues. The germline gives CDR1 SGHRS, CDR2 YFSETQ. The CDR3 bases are TGCGCCAGCGGGACAGGGGATAACTACAATGAGCAGTTCTTC. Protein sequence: CASGTGDNYNEQFF. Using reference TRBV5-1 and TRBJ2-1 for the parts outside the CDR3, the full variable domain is KAGVTQTPRYLIKTRGQQVTLSCSPISGHRSVSWYQQTPGQGLQFLFEYFSETQRNKGNFPGRFSGRQFSNSRSEMNVSTLELGDSALYLCASGTGDNYNEQFFGPGTRLTVL.

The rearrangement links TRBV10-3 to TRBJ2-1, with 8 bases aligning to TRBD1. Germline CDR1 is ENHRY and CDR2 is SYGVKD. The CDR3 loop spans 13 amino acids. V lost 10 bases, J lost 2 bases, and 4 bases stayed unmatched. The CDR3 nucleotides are TGTGCCAGCAGGGGGCCAACCTACAATGAGCAGTTCTTC. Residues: CASRGPTYNEQFF.

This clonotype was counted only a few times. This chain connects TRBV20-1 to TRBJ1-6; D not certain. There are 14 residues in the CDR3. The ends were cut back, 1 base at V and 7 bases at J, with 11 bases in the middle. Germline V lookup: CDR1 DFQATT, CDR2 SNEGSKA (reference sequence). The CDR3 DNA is TGCAGTGCTAGAGTCCGGGGAGGCAATTCACCCCTCCACTTT. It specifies CSARVRGGNSPLHF.